This T cell receptor (beta chain) was identified in a study of radiotherapy plus CTLA-4 blockade in lung cancer. Study details: Objective responses occurred in 18% of patients; about 31% had disease control. The study's findings and limits: It was early blood T cell clone dynamics, with interferon-beta, that reportedly best predicted response. Among blood TCR repertoires after radiotherapy plus ipilimumab, tumor-derived clones expanded.

TCRdb's table, derived via immunoSEQ multiplex PCR, lists solely in-frame clones and lacks some. The sample lists more than 100,000 clones; 85% to 90% were seen once. Patients had chemo-refractory metastatic non-small-cell lung cancer and received focal radiation plus CTLA-4 blockade that used ipilimumab. Between the trimmed V and J ends, which lost 6 bases and 6 bases, there was a span of 9 bases. The CDR3 spans 12 residues. Germline loops: CDR1 MNHNS, CDR2 SASEGT. With respect to this clone: Its cognate antigen is unknown.

This receptor was taken from a human donor with non-small cell lung cancer that progressed on radiotherapy plus ipilimumab. V gene TRBV6-1 combines with J gene TRBJ1-5; TRBD1 might be the D (6 bases). Here the sequenced sample was peripheral blood, taken from a patient treated with radiotherapy plus ipilimumab. CDR3 residues: CASSTGTQPQHF. For the CDR3, the DNA is TGTGCCAGCAGCACAGGGACTCAGCCCCAGCATTTT.